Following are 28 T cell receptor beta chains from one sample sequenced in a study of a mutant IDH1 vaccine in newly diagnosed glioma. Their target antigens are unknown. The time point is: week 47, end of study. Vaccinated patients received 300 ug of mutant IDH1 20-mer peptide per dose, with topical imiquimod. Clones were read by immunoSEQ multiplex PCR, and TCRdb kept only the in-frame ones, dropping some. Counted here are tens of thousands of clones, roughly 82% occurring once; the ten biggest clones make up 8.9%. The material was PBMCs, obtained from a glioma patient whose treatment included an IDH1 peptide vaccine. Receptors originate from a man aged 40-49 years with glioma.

CDR3 nucleotides: TGTGCCAGCACTCGGGACAGAGCCTTCTATGGCTACACCTTC. This encodes CASTRDRAFYGYTF. This chain uses TRBV28 with TRBJ1-2; 7 bases agree with TRBD1. The V gene end was trimmed by 7 bases and the J gene end by 4 bases; junction bases not matched to a gene: 9. Germline values: CDR1 MDHEN, CDR2 SYDVKM. CDR3 size: 14 residues.

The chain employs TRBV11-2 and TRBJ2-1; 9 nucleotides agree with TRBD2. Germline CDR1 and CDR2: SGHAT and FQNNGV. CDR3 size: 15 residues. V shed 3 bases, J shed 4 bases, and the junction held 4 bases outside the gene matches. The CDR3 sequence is CASSFLAGVYNEQFF. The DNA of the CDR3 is TGTGCCAGCAGCTTCTTAGCGGGAGTATACAATGAGCAGTTCTTC.

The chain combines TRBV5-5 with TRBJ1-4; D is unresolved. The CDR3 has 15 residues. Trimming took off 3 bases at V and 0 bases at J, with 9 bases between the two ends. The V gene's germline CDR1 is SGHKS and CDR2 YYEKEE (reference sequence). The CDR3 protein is CASSSEFATNEKLFF. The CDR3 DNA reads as TGTGCCAGCAGCTCGGAGTTTGCAACTAATGAAAAACTGTTTTTT. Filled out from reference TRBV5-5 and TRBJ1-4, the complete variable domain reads DAGVTQSPTHLIKTRGQQVTLRCSPISGHKSVSWYQQVLGQGPQFIFQYYEKEERGRGNFPDRFSARQFPNYSSELNVNALLLGDSALYLCASSSEFATNEKLFFGSGTQLSVL.

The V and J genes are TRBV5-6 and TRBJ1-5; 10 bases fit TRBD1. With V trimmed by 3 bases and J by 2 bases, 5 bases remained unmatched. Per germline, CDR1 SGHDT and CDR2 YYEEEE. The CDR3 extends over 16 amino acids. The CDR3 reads CASSSRDRGGNQPQHF. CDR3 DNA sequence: TGTGCCAGCAGCTCCCGGGACAGGGGAGGCAATCAGCCCCAGCATTTT. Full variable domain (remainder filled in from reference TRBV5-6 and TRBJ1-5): DAGVTQSPTHLIKTRGQQVTLRCSPKSGHDTVSWYQQALGQGPQFIFQYYEEEERQRGNFPDRFSGHQFPNYSSELNVNALLLGDSALYLCASSSRDRGGNQPQHFGDGTRLSIL.

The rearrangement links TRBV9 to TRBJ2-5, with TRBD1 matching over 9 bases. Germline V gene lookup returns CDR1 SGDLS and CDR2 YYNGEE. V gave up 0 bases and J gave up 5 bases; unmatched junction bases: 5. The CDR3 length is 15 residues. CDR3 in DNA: TGTGCCAGCAGCGTAGGGGACAGGGAATCGGAGACCCAGTACTTC. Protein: CASSVGDRESETQYF.

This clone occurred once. CDR3 nucleotides: TGTGCCACCAGCAGAGATCCCCGGGGTGCAGGACTCTATGGCTACACCTTC. Translating gives CATSRDPRGAGLYGYTF. The rearrangement joins TRBV15 to TRBJ1-2; D is ambiguous. Trimming cost V 0 bases and J 4 bases, with 18 bases left between them. Germline CDR1 LNHNV, CDR2 YYDKDF (reference sequence). The CDR3 runs 17 residues. Variable domain in full (rest from reference TRBV15 and TRBJ1-2): DAMVIQNPRYQVTQFGKPVTLSCSQTLNHNVMYWYQQKSSQAPKLLFHYYDKDFNNEADTPDNFQSRRPNTSFCFLDIRSPGLGDTAMYLCATSRDPRGAGLYGYTFGSGTRLTVV.

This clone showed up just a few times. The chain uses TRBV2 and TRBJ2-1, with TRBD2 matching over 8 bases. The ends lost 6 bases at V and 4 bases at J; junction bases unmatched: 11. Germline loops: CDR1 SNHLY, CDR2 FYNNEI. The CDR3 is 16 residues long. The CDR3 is CASRGDSGKGYNEQFF. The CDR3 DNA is TGTGCCAGCAGGGGTGATAGCGGGAAAGGGTACAATGAGCAGTTCTTC.

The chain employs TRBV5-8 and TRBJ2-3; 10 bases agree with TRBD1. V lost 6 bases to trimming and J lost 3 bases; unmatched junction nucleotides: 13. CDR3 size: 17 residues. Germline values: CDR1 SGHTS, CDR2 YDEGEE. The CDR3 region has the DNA TGTGCCAGCATCCCCATTTGGGGACAGGGGAGTACAGATACGCAGTATTTT. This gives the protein CASIPIWGQGSTDTQYF.

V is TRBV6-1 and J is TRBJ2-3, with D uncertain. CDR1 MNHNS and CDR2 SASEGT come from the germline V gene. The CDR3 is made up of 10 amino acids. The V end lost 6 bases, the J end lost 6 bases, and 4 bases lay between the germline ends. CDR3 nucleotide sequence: TGTGCCAGCAGGGGGGATACGCAGTATTTT. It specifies CASRGDTQYF.

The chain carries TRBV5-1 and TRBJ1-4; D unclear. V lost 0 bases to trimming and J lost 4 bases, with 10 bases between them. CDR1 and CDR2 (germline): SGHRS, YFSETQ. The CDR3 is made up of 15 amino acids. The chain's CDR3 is CASSLGAAFNEKLFF. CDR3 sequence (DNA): TGCGCCAGCAGCTTGGGGGCAGCGTTTAATGAAAAACTGTTTTTT.

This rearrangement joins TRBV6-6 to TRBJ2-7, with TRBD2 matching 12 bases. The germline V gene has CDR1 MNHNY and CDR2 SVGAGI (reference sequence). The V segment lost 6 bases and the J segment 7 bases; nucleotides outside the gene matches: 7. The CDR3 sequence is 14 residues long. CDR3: CASSRLAGVGEQYF. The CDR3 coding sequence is TGTGCCAGCAGCCGACTAGCGGGAGTGGGGGAGCAGTACTTC.

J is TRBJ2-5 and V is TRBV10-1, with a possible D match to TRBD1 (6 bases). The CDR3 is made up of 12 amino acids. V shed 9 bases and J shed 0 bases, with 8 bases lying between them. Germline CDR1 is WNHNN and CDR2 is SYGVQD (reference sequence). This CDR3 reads CASQGNQETQYF. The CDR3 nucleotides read TGCGCCAGTCAGGGGAACCAAGAGACCCAGTACTTC.

CDR3 sequence reads: CASSVAGDPGELFF. The CDR3 nucleotides read TGTGCCAGCAGCGTGGCAGGGGACCCCGGGGAGCTGTTTTTT. V and J are TRBV9 and TRBJ2-2; D possibly corresponds to TRBD1 (6 bases). CDR1 and CDR2 from the germline V gene are SGDLS and YYNGEE. The CDR3 consists of 14 residues. V gave up 2 bases and J gave up 6 bases, with 11 bases separating them.

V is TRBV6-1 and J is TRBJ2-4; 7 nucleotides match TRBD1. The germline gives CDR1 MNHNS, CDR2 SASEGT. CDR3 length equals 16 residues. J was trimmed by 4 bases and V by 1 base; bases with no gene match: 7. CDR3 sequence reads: CASSEVLARGKNIQYF. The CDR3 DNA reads TGTGCCAGCAGTGAAGTATTGGCCAGGGGGAAAAACATTCAGTACTTC.

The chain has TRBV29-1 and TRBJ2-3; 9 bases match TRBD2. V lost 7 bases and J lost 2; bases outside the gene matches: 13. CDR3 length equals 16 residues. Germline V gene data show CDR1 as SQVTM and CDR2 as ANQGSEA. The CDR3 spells CSGDQVAGANTDTQYF. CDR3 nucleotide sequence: TGCAGCGGGGACCAAGTAGCGGGAGCCAACACAGATACGCAGTATTTT.

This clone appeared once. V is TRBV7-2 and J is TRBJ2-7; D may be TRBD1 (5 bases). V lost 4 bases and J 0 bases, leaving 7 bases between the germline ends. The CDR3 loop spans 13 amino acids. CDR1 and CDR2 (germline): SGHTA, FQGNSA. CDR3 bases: TGTGCCAGCAGCTATGACAGCTCCTACGAGCAGTACTTC. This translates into CASSYDSSYEQYF.

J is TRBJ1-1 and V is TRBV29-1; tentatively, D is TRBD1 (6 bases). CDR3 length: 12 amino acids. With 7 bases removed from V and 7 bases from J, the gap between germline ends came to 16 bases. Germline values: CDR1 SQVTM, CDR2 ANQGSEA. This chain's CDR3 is CSATRMTGEAFF. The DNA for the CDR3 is TGCAGCGCCACCAGAATGACAGGTGAAGCTTTCTTT.

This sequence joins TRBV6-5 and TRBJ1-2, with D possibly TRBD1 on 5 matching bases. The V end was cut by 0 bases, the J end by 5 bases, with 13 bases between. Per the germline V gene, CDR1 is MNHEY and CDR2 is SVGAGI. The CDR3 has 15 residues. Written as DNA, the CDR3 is TGTGCCAGCAGTTACTCGGGACGTAGTTCTTATGGCTACACCTTC. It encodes CASSYSGRSSYGYTF.

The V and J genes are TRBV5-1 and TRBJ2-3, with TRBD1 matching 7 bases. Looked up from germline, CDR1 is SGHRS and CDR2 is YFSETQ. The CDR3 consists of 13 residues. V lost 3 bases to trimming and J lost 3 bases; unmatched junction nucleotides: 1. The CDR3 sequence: CASSSQGTDTQYF. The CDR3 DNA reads TGCGCCAGCAGCTCACAGGGGACAGATACGCAGTATTTT.

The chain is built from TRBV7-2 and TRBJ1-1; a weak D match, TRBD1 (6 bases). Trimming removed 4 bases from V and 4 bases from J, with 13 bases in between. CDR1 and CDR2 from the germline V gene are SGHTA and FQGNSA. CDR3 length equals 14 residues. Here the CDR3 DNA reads TGTGCCAGCAGCTCTGTAACAGGGAGCACTGAAGCTTTCTTT. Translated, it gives CASSSVTGSTEAFF.

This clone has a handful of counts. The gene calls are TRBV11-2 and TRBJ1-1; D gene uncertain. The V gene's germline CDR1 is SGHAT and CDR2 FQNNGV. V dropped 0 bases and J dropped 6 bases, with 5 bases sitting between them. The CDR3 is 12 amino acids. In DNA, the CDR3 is TGTGCCAGCAGCTTAGAATCGTCTGAAGCTTTCTTT. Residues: CASSLESSEAFF.

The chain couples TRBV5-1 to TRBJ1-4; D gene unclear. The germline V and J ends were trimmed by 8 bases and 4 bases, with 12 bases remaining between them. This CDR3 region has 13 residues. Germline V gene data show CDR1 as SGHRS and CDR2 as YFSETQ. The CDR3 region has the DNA TGCGCCAGTACGGACGGAGATAATGAAAAACTGTTTTTT. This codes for CASTDGDNEKLFF.

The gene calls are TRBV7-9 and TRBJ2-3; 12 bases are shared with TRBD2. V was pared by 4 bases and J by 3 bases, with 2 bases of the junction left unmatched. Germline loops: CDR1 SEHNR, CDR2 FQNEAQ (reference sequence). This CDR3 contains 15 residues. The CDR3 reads CASSWGTSGTDTQYF. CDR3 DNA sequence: TGTGCCAGCAGCTGGGGGACTAGCGGGACAGATACGCAGTATTTT.

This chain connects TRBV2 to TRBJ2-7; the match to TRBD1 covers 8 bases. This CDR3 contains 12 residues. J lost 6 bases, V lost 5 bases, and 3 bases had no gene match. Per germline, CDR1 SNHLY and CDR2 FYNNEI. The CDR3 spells CASSWTGREQYV. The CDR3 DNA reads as TGTGCCAGCAGTTGGACAGGGCGCGAGCAGTACGTC.

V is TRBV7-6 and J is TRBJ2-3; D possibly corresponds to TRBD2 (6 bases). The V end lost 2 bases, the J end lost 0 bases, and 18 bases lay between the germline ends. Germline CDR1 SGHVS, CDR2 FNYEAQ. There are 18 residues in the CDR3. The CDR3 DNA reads TGTGCCAGCAGCTTACGGTTCGCGGGTAGCGGTAGCACAGATACGCAGTATTTT. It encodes CASSLRFAGSGSTDTQYF.

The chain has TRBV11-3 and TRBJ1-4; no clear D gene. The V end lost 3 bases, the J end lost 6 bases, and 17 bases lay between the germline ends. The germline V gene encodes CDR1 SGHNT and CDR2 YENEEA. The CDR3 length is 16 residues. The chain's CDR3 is CASSLILGGRHEKLFF. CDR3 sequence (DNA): TGTGCCAGCAGCTTGATCCTTGGAGGGCGCCATGAAAAACTGTTTTTT.

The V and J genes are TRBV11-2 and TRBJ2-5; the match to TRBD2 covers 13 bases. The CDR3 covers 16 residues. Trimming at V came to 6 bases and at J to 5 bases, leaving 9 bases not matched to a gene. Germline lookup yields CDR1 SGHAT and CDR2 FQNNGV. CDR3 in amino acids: CASSPGLAGVGETQYF. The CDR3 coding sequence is TGTGCCAGCAGTCCTGGACTAGCGGGAGTTGGGGAGACCCAGTACTTC.

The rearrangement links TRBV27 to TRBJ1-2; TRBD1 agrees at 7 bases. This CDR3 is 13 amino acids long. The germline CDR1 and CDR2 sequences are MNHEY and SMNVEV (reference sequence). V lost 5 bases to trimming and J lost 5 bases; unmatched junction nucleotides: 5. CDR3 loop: CASSPGTEYGYTF. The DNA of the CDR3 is TGTGCCAGCAGTCCCGGGACAGAATATGGCTACACCTTC.